The clone carrying this TCR beta chain has at least ten counts. Unmatched junction bases numbered 11, after V lost 2 bases and J lost 8 bases. The CDR3 covers 15 residues. The germline CDR1 and CDR2 sequences are MRHNA and SNTAGT. This record comes from a study of T-cell reconstitution after alpha-beta-depleted transplantation in children. A TCRbeta library incorporating unique molecular identifiers was prepared. TCRdb re-derived calls from the PCR reads in MiXCR, one entry per CDR3 protein. The data show over 85,000 distinct CDR3 sequences, under 13% seen once. The clonotype was recovered from a human donor who donated a stem cell graft to a child with acute lymphoblastic leukemia. V usage is TRBV6-4 and J usage is TRBJ1-2; 7 nucleotides agree with TRBD1. The sequences come from PBMCs from the stem cell graft donor, collected from the stem cell graft. The CDR3 sequence is CASSDTPDRAGGYTF. CDR3 sequence (DNA): TGTGCCAGCAGTGACACCCCAGACAGGGCAGGGGGCTACACCTTC.